The clone carrying this T cell receptor (beta chain) came up a few times. Its antigen is currently unknown. This sample was included in a study of CD8+ T cells in alopecia areata. At the level of the study: Oral tofacitinib (5 to 10 mg twice daily) was administered to treated patients. Study-level findings and limits: Especially in alopecia totalis/universalis, lesional scalp showed greater clonality than normal scalp did.

Collected material from alopecia areata patients comprised lesional scalp punch biopsies and peripheral blood. It was cDNA, reverse transcribed from extracted RNA, that served as the sequencing template. Assay used: immunoSEQ multiplex PCR; TCRdb lists only in-frame clones, some missing. Here the sample spans over 85,000 clones, 35% to 50% being singletons. V was pared by 2 bases and J by 3 bases, with 4 bases of the junction left unmatched. CDR3 length: 16 amino acids. Germline lookup yields CDR1 SGHTA and CDR2 FQGNSA. The chain uses TRBV7-2 and TRBJ2-1, with 10 bases identical to TRBD2. The TCR sequence derives from a human donor with alopecia areata. Sequenced: CD4+ T cells sorted from blood. The CDR3, as DNA: TGTGCCAGCAGCTTACTAGCGGGAGAAAGCTACAATGAGCAGTTCTTC. Translation: CASSLLAGESYNEQFF.